These T cell receptor beta chains were read from a single sample in a study of beta chain features in type 1 diabetes. Only in-frame clones appear in the TCRdb table, and some are missing; sequencing was by immunoSEQ multiplex PCR. The sample carries roughly 450,000 clones, approximately 15% recorded once. What was sequenced was naive CD4+ T cells from blood. These receptors were obtained from a young man in good health. CDR3s include the opening cysteine and the closing phenylalanine or tryptophan. A D gene is named only where the DNA matches it firmly. Some rows have no size entry. The others give once, few or many, or a class for an expanded clone.

TRBV11-1	TRBD1	TRBJ2-6	few	TGTGCCAGCAGATCACAAAGGACAGGGCCGATCTCTGGGGCCAACGTCCTGACTTTC	CASRSQRTGPISGANVLTF
TRBV5-1	TRBD1	TRBJ2-7	-	TGCGCCAGCAGCTTGGACAGGGGGCGGTTCGAGCAGTACTTC	CASSLDRGRFEQYF
TRBV7-2	TRBD1	TRBJ2-3	few	TGTGCCAGCAGCTTGACCGGGACAGGGACAGATACGCAGTATTTT	CASSLTGTGTDTQYF
TRBV29-1	-	TRBJ1-1	few	TGCAGCGCCCAGTGGGGCCAGGGGAACACTGAAGCTTTCTTT	CSAQWGQGNTEAFF
TRBV4-1	-	TRBJ1-6	few	TGCGCCAGCAGCCCGCAGACGGTTTCACCCCTCCACTTT	CASSPQTVSPLHF
TRBV4-3	-	TRBJ2-1	-	TGCGCCAGCAGCCAAATGATGGGCCTTTACAATGAGCAGTTCTTC	CASSQMMGLYNEQFF
TRBV5-4	-	TRBJ1-4	few	TGTGCCAGCAGCTTGGAGTCGAATGGCCCTCTGTTTTTT	CASSLESNGPLFF
TRBV4-3	-	TRBJ2-1	few	TGCGCCAGCAGCAACAGGAGCTCCTACAATGAGCAGTTCTTC	CASSNRSSYNEQFF
TRBV4-1	-	TRBJ2-7	-	TGCGCCAGCAGCCAAGACCTTCTGGGGGATAGCTCCTACGAGCAGTACTTC	CASSQDLLGDSSYEQYF
TRBV9	TRBD2	TRBJ2-3	few	TGTGCCACCGGGGGGGTTGACACAGATACGCAGTATTTT	CATGGVDTDTQYF
TRBV27	TRBD2	TRBJ2-5	-	TGTGCCAGCAGTTTATCTGGGACTAGTCAAGAGACCCAGTACTTC	CASSLSGTSQETQYF
TRBV9	-	TRBJ1-4	-	TGTGCCAGCAGCGTAGATGCAGGGACTAATGAAAAACTGTTTTTT	CASSVDAGTNEKLFF
TRBV27	-	TRBJ2-7	few	TGTGCCAGCGGGGCCCGGGGGGCGTACGGCGAGCAGTACTTC	CASGARGAYGEQYF
TRBV7-9	-	TRBJ2-3	few	TGTGCCAGCAGCTCAGCAGGGGCCGGGGCGCGCGATACGCAGTATTTT	CASSSAGAGARDTQYF
TRBV7-9	-	TRBJ2-3	-	TGTGCCAGCAGCCGCGATATACAGGATACGCAGTATTTT	CASSRDIQDTQYF
TRBV19	-	TRBJ1-3	few	TGTGCCAGTAGTGTCGATAACACCATATATTTT	CASSVDNTIYF
TRBV4-3	-	TRBJ2-1	few	TGCGCCAGCAGCCAAGTCATCTCAAAATTGGGGGAGCAGTTCTTC	CASSQVISKLGEQFF
TRBV29-1	-	TRBJ2-5	few	TGCAGCGTTGACCTCCAGGGGGGAACCCAAGAGACCCAGTACTTC	CSVDLQGGTQETQYF
TRBV19	TRBD2	TRBJ2-5	-	TGTGCCAGTAGTATCGTTCCGGGACTAGCGGTCCAAGAGACCCAGTACTTC	CASSIVPGLAVQETQYF
TRBV25-1	TRBD2	TRBJ2-5	-	TGTGCCAGCAGTGATCCCGGGACTAGCAAGTCCCCCCAGTACTTC	CASSDPGTSKSPQYF
TRBV19	-	TRBJ2-7	-	TGTGCCAGTAGTATCCCAGGAGAGGACGAGCAGTACTTC	CASSIPGEDEQYF
TRBV7-2	-	TRBJ2-3	few	TGTGCCAGCAGCTCCCCTTCCGGCTCCTTGGGTACGCAGTATTTT	CASSSPSGSLGTQYF
TRBV10-3	-	TRBJ1-2	-	TGTGCCATCAGCTTAGGGACACCTAACTATGGCTACACCTTC	CAISLGTPNYGYTF
TRBV9	TRBD2	TRBJ2-1	-	TGTGCCAGCAGCGTAGCTGTGCGGGGGTCGTGGAATGAGCAGTTCTTC	CASSVAVRGSWNEQFF
TRBV7-9	TRBD1	TRBJ1-4	-	TGTGCCAGCAGCTTACGGGACAGCCATGAAAAACTGTTTTTT	CASSLRDSHEKLFF
TRBV4-3	-	TRBJ2-6	-	TGCGCCAGCAGCCAAAATCCCTCGGGTGGGGCCAACGTCCTGACTTTC	CASSQNPSGGANVLTF
TRBV29-1	TRBD2	TRBJ2-1	-	TGCAGCGTTGCTGCCGGGACTAGTAGGGTTGCTGAGCAGTTCTTC	CSVAAGTSRVAEQFF
TRBV4-3	-	TRBJ2-3	once	TGCGCCAGCAGCTCCGGACCCGGGACTGCGGTCACAGATACGCAGTATTTT	CASSSGPGTAVTDTQYF